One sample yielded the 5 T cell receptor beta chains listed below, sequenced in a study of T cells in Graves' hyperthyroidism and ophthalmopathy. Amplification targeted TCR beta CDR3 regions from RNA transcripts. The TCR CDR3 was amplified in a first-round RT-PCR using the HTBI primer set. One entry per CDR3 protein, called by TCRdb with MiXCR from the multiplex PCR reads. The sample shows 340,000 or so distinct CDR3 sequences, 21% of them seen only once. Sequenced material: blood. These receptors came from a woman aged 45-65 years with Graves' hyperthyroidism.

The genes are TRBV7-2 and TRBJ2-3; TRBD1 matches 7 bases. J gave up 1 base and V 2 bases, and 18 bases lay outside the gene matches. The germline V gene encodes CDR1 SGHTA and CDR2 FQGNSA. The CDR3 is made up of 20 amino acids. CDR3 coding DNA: TGTGCCAGCAGCTTAAGTCTAGTGCGGACAGGCCAGCTTGGCACAGATACGCAGTATTTT. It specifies CASSLSLVRTGQLGTDTQYF.

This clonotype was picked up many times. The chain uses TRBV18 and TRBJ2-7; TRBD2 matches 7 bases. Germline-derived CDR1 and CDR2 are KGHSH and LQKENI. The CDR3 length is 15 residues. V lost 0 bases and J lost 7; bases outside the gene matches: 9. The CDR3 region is CASSPPSGAAREQYF. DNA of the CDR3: TGTGCCAGCTCACCACCGAGCGGGGCGGCGCGGGAGCAGTACTTC.

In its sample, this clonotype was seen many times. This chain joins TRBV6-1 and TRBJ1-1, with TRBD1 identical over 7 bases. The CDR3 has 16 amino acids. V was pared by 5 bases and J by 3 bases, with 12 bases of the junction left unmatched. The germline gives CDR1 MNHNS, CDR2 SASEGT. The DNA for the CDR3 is TGTGCCAGCAGTTTCCCCTCGGCCAGGGGGGACACTGAAGCTTTCTTT. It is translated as CASSFPSARGDTEAFF.

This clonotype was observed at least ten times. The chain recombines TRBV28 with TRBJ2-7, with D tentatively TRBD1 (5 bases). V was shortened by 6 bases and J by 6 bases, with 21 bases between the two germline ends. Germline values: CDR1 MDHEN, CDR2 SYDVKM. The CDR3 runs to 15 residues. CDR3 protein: CASSLPVSPGLEQYF. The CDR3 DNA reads TGTGCCAGCAGCCTGCCCGTGAGCCCAGGGCTCGAGCAGTACTTC.

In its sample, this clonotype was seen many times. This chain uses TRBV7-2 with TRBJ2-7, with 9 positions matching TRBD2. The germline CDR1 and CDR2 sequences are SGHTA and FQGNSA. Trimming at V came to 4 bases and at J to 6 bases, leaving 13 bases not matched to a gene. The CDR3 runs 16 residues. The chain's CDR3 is CASSSHGVLGLAEQYF. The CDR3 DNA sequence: TGTGCCAGCAGCTCCCACGGAGTGCTGGGACTAGCCGAGCAGTACTTC. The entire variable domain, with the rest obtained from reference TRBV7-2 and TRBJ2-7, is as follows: GAGVSQSPSNKVTEKGKDVELRCDPISGHTALYWYRQSLGQGLEFLIYFQGNSAPDKSGLPSDRFSAERTGGSVSTLTIQRTQQEDSAVYLCASSSHGVLGLAEQYFGPGTRLTVT.